This TCR beta chain was obtained from a study of T cell repertoires in cytomegalovirus infection. The overall study: Signatures in public TCR beta sequences pointed to both CMV infection and matching HLA type. Whole-study findings and limits: In two of eight donors, the top clonotype was HLA-C-restricted CMV-specific.

TCRdb re-called the reads through MiXCR, storing one row per CDR3 protein. This sample has tens of thousands of distinct CDR3 sequences, with just over 20% found just once. This clonotype showed up just once. Its specificity is unknown. Trimming took 8 bases from V and 4 from J; bases not matched to a gene: 12. Per the germline V gene, CDR1 is SGHTA and CDR2 is FQGNSA. The CDR3 loop spans 15 amino acids. The chain employs TRBV7-2 and TRBJ2-5; TRBD1 agrees at 8 bases. Specimen: CD8+ T cells from cultured PBMCs, collected from culture after CMV antigen stimulation. This TCR was recovered from a human donor in good health (CMV status not recorded). Some clones in this sample may be carry-over from other donors' samples. For the CDR3, the DNA is TGTGCCAGCTCCCAGGGGCAGGGGGCTGTAGAGACCCAGTACTTC. Its translation is CASSQGQGAVETQYF.